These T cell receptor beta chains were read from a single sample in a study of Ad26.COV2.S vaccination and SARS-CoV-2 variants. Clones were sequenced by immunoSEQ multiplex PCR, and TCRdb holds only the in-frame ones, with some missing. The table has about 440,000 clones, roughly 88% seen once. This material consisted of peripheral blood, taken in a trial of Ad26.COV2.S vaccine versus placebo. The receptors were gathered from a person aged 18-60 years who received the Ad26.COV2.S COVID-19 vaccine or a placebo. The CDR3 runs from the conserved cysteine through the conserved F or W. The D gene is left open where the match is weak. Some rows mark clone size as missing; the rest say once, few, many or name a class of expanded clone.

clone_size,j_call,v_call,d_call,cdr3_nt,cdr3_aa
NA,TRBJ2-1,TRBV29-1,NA,TGCAGCGTGATGGACTTCTTCCTTTACAATGAGCAGTTCTTC,CSVMDFFLYNEQFF
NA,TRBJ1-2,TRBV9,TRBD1,TGTGCCAGCAGCGAGATTCCAGGGGGCGGAAACTATGGCTACACCTTC,CASSEIPGGGNYGYTF
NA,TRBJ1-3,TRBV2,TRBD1,TGTGCCAGCAGTGTGCCAGGGGGCGCAAGAAACACCATATATTTT,CASSVPGGARNTIYF
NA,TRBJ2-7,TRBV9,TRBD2,TGTGCCAGCAGCGTAGGAGCGGGAGCCTACGAGCAGTACTTC,CASSVGAGAYEQYF
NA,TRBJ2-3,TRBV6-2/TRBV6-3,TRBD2,TGTGCCAGCAGTACAGCTCCGGGACTAGCGGGAAGCACAGATACGCAGTATTTT,CASSTAPGLAGSTDTQYF
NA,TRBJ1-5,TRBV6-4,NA,TGTGCCAGCAGTGAAGGGGCGGGTCAGCCCCAGCATTTT,CASSEGAGQPQHF
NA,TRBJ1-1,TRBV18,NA,TGTGCCAGCTCACCACTCAAATGGGGGGCGGACACTGAAGCTTTCTTT,CASSPLKWGADTEAFF
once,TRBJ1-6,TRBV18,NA,TGTGCCAGCTCACAGGACCGGGGCCCGACCCTCCACTTT,CASSQDRGPTLHF
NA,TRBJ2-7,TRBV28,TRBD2,TGTGCCAGCAGGGTAGCGGGAGACTACGAGCAGTACTTC,CASRVAGDYEQYF
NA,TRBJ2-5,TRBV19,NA,TGTGCCAGTAGTATGGCCCGAGGGGGGGAGACCCAGTACTTC,CASSMARGGETQYF
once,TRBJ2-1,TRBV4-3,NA,TGCGCCAGCAGCCAAGACCCCTTAGGGGTTTCCTACAATGAGCAGTTCTTC,CASSQDPLGVSYNEQFF
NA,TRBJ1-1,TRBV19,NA,TGTGCCAGTAGTATAGATCAAGCGGGGGAGACCACTGAAGCTTTCTTT,CASSIDQAGETTEAFF
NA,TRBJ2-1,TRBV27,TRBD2,TGTGCCAGCAGGCGGGAGGGCCTAGGCAATGAGCAGTTCTTC,CASRREGLGNEQFF
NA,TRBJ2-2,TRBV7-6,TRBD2,TGTGCCAGCAGCTTAGTGGGACTAGCGGGAACCGGGGAGCTGTTTTTT,CASSLVGLAGTGELFF
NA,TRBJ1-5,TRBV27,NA,TGTGCCAGCAGTTTTGGGGGCAATCAGCCCCAGCATTTT,CASSFGGNQPQHF
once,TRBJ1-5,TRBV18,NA,TGTGCCAGCTCACCGGACATATCTAGCAATCAGCCCCAGCATTTT,CASSPDISSNQPQHF
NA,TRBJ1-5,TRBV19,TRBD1,TGTGCCAGTAGTAAGGGAGGGACAGGGGGTCCGAATCAGCCCCAGCATTTT,CASSKGGTGGPNQPQHF
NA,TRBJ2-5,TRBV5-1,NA,TGCGCCAGCAGCTTGCGGGTCGGGGACCAAGAGACCCAGTACTTC,CASSLRVGDQETQYF
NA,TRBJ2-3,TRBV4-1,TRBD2,TGCGCCAGCAGCCAAGAAGGCCTAGCGGGAGCTACGCAGTATTTT,CASSQEGLAGATQYF
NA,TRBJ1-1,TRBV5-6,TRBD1,TGTGCCAGCAGCGCCGGACAGGGGGCAGGCACTGAAGCTTTCTTT,CASSAGQGAGTEAFF
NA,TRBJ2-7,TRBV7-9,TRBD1,TGTGCCAGCAGCCCCCGGGACAGCCCAGCCTACGAGCAGTACTTC,CASSPRDSPAYEQYF
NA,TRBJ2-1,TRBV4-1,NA,TGCGCCAGCAGCCAAGATAAATGGCGGGACTACAATGAGCAGTTCTTC,CASSQDKWRDYNEQFF
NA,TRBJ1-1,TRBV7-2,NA,TGTGCCAGCAGTCAGGGATTGGGCACTGAAGCTTTCTTT,CASSQGLGTEAFF
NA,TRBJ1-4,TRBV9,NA,TGTGCCAGCAGCGGGTCAGGGGTCGGTGAAAAACTGTTTTTT,CASSGSGVGEKLFF
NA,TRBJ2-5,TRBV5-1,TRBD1,TGCGCCAGCAGCTTGACTCTGACAGGGGGGCTTAAAGAGACCCAGTACTTC,CASSLTLTGGLKETQYF
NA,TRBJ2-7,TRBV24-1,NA,TGTGCCACCAGTGCCACGGAGAGCTCCTACGAGCAGTACTTC,CATSATESSYEQYF
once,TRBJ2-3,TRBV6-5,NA,TGTGCCAGCAGTTATTCAATCGACAACACAGATACGCAGTATTTT,CASSYSIDNTDTQYF
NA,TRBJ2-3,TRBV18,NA,TGTGCCAGCTCACCACCCGGCCCCTTTGGAACAGATACGCAGTATTTT,CASSPPGPFGTDTQYF
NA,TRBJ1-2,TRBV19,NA,TGTGCCAGTAGTATTATCCGATCGTCGGGGATTAACGGCTACACCTTC,CASSIIRSSGINGYTF
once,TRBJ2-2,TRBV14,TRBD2,TGTGCCAGCAGCCAAGCGGGAGGGAACACCGGGGAGCTGTTTTTT,CASSQAGGNTGELFF
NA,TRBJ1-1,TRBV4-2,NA,TGTGCCAGCAGCAGGGATAACACTGAAGCTTTCTTT,CASSRDNTEAFF
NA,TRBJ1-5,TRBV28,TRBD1,TGTGCCAGCAGTTACAGCAGGGGGTGGAATCAGCCCCAGCATTTT,CASSYSRGWNQPQHF